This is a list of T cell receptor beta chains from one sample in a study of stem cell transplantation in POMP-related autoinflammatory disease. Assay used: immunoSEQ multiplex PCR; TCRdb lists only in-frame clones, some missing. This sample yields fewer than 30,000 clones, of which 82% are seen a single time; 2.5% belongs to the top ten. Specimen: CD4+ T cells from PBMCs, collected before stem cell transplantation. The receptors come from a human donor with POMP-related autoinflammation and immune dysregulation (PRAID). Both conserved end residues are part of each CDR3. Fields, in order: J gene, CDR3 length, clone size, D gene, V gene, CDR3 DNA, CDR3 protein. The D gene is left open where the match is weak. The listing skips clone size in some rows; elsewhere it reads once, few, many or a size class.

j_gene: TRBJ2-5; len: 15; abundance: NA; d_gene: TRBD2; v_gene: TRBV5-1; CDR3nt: TGCGCCAGCAGCTGGCTAGCGGGAGTTCAAGAGACCCAGTACTTC; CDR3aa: CASSWLAGVQETQYF
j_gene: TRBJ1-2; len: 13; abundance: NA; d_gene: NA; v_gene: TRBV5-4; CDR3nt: TGTGCCAGCAGCTCCAGGGGTTCCTATGGCTACACCTTC; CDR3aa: CASSSRGSYGYTF
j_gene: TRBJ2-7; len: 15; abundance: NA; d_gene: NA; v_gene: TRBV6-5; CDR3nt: TGTGCCAGCGCCAGGGGATATACCCCGTCCTACGAGCAGTACTTC; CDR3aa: CASARGYTPSYEQYF
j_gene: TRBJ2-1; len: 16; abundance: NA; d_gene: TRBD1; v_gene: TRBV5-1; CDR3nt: TGCGCCAGCAGCTTGGATGGCGTCGGGACAGACAATGAGCAGTTCTTC; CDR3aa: CASSLDGVGTDNEQFF
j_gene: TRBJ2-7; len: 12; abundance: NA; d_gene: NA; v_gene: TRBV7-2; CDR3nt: TGTGCCAGCAGCTTATCTCAATACGAGCAGTACTTC; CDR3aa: CASSLSQYEQYF
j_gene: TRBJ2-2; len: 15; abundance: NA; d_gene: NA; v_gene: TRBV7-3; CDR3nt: TGTGCCAGCAGCTTGTGGGAGGAAAACACCGGGGAGCTGTTTTTT; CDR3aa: CASSLWEENTGELFF
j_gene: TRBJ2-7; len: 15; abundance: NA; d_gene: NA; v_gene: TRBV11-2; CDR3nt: TGTGCCAGCAGCGCGCCTTCTTGGCAGGGCGACGAGCAGTACTTC; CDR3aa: CASSAPSWQGDEQYF
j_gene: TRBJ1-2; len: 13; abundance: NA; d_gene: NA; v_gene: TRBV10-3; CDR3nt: TGTGCCAGCAGTGAAAAGGGCTACCTCGGCTACACCTTC; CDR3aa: CASSEKGYLGYTF
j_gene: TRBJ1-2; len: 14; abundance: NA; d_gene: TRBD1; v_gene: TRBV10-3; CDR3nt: TGTGCCATCAGCAAAACGGAGGGGGCCTATGGCTACACCTTC; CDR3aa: CAISKTEGAYGYTF
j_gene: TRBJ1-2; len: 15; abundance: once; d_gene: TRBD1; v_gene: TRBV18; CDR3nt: TGTGCCAGCTCACCTGAGGGGACAGCTAACTATGGCTACACCTTC; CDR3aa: CASSPEGTANYGYTF
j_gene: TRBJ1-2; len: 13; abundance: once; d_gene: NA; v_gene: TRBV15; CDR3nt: TGTGCCACCAGCAGCCTACAGGGCTATGGCTACACCTTC; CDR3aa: CATSSLQGYGYTF
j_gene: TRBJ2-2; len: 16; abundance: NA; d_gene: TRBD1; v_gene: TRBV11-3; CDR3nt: TGTGCCAGCAGCGTCTGGACAGGGTTGGATGCCGGGGAGCTGTTTTTT; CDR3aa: CASSVWTGLDAGELFF
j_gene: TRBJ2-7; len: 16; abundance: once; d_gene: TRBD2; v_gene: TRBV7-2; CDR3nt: TGTGCCAGCAGCCGAGTGGGTAGCGGGAGGGGTTACGAGCAGTACTTC; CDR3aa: CASSRVGSGRGYEQYF
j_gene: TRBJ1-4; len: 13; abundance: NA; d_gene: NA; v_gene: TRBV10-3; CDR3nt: TGTGCCATCAGTGGGACAGCTAATGAAAAACTGTTTTTT; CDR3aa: CAISGTANEKLFF
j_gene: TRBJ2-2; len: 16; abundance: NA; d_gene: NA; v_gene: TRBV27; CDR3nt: TGTGCCAGCAGTGCTCACAGGGAGACGGGCACCGGGGAGCTGTTTTTT; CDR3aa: CASSAHRETGTGELFF
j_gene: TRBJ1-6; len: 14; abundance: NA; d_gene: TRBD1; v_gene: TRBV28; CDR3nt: TGTGCCAGCAGTTCAGGTCAGGGGGATTCACCCCTCCACTTT; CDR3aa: CASSSGQGDSPLHF
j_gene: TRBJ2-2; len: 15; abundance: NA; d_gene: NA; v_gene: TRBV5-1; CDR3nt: TGCGCCAGCAGCTTGAAACAGGGCCGGACCGGGGAGCTGTTTTTT; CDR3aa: CASSLKQGRTGELFF
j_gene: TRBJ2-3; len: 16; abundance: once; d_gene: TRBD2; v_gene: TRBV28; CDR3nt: TGTGCCAGCAGTACGGGACTAGCGGAGATCACAGATACGCAGTATTTT; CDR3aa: CASSTGLAEITDTQYF
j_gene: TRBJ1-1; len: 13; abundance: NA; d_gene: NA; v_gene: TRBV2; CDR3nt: TGTGCCACCAGGCGGCAGATGGGCACTGAAGCTTTCTTT; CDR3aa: CATRRQMGTEAFF
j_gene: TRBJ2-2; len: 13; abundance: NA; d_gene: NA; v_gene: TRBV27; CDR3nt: TGTGCCAGCAGTTTATCCAGGGCCGGGGAGCTGTTTTTT; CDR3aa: CASSLSRAGELFF
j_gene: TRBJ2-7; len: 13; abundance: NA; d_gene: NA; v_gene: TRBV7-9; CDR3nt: TGTGCCAGCAGCCCAGAGGAGCCCTACGAGCAGTACTTC; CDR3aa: CASSPEEPYEQYF
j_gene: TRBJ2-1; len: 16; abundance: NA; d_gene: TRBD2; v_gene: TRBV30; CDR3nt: TGTGCCTGGAGTGTAAACTCGGCGGGGGGGGTCAATGAGCAGTTCTTC; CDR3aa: CAWSVNSAGGVNEQFF
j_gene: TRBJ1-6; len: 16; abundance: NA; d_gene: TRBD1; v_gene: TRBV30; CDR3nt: TGTGCCTGGAGTGTTACAGGGGGCGAATATAATTCACCCCTCCACTTT; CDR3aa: CAWSVTGGEYNSPLHF
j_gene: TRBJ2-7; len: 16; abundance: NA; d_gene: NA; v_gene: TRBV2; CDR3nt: TGTGCCAGCAGTTATGAACCCAGGCGGCCGTCCTACGAGCAGTACTTC; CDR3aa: CASSYEPRRPSYEQYF
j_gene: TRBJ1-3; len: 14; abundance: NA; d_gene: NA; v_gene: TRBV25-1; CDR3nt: TGTGCCAGCAGTGTCCTGGCCTCTGGAAACACCATATATTTT; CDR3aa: CASSVLASGNTIYF
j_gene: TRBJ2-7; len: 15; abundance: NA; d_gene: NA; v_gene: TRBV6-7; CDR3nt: TGTGCCAGCAGTTACGTCGTACTAGGAGAATACGAGCAGTACTTC; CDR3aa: CASSYVVLGEYEQYF
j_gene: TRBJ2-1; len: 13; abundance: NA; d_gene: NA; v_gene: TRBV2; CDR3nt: TGTGCCAGCAGTGATGATAGCTACAATGAGCAGTTCTTC; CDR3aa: CASSDDSYNEQFF
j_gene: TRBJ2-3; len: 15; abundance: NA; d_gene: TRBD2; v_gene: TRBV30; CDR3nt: TGTGCCTGGAGACCCGTCGGGAGGCGCACAGATACGCAGTATTTT; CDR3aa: CAWRPVGRRTDTQYF
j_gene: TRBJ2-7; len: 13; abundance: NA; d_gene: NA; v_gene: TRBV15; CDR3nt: TGTGCCACCAGCAGAGATACGGGATCCGAGCAGTACTTC; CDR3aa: CATSRDTGSEQYF
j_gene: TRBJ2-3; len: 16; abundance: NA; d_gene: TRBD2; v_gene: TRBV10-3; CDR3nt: TGTGCCATCAGTGAGCTTCTAGCGGGCACAACAGATACGCAGTATTTT; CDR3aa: CAISELLAGTTDTQYF
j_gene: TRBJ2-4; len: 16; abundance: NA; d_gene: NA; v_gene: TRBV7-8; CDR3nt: TGTGCCAGCAGCCCCGACAGGTACCTAGCCAAAAACATTCAGTACTTC; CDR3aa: CASSPDRYLAKNIQYF
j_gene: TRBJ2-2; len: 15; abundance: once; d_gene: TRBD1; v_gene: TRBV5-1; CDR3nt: TGCGCCAGCAGCCACCGGACAGGGGACACCGGGGAGCTGTTTTTT; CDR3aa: CASSHRTGDTGELFF
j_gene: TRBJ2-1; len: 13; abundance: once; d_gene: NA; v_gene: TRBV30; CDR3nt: TGTGCCTGGAGTGTGGGCACCCCCAATGAGCAGTTCTTC; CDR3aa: CAWSVGTPNEQFF
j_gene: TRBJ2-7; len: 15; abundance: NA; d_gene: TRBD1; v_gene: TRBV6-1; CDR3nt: TGTGCCAGCAAGATCACGACAGGGTTGGGGGACGAGCAGTACTTC; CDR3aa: CASKITTGLGDEQYF
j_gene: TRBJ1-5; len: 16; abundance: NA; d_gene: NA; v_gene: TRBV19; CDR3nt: TGTGCCAGTAACCAAAACAGGGCTGGGGGCAATCAGCCCCAGCATTTT; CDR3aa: CASNQNRAGGNQPQHF
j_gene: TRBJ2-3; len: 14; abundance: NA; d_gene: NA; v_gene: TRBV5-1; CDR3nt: TGCGCCAGCAGCACTGGGACCAGCACAGATACGCAGTATTTT; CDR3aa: CASSTGTSTDTQYF
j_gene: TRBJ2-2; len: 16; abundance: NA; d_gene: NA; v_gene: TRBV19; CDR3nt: TGTGCCAGTAGTATAGTCAGGAGCCGCGTTACCGGGGAGCTGTTTTTT; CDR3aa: CASSIVRSRVTGELFF
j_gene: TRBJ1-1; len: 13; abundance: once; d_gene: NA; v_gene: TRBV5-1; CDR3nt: TGCGCCAGCGGCCCTGATGGGGTCACTGAAGCTTTCTTT; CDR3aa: CASGPDGVTEAFF
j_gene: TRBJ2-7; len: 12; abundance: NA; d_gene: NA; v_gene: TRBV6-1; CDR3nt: TGTGCCAGCATAAACAGGGACTACGAGCAGTACTTC; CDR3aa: CASINRDYEQYF
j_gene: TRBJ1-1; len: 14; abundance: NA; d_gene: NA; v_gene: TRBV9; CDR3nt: TGTGCCAGCAGCGTAGTCGTGGGACCAACAAAGGCTTTCTTT; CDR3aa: CASSVVVGPTKAFF
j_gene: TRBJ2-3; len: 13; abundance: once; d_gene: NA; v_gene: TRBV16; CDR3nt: TGTGCCAGCAGCCAATCCTTAGGGTATACGCAGTATTTT; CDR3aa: CASSQSLGYTQYF
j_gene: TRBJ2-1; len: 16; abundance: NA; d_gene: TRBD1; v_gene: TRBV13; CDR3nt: TGTGCCAGCAGCTTAGTGGGACAGGACTCCTACAATGAGCAGTTCTTC; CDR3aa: CASSLVGQDSYNEQFF
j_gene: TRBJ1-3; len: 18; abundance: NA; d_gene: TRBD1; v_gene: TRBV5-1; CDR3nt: TGCGCCAGCAGCTTCAACCCACGACAGGGAAGATCTGGAAACACCATATATTTT; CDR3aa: CASSFNPRQGRSGNTIYF
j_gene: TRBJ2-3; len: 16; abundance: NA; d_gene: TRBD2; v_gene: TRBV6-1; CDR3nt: TGTGCCAGCAGTGGGGCTAGCGGGGGGGCGGGAGATACGCAGTATTTT; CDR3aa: CASSGASGGAGDTQYF
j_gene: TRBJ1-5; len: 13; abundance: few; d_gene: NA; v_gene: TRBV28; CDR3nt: TGTGCCAGCAGTTTGCAGGGGAATCAGCCCCAGCATTTT; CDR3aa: CASSLQGNQPQHF
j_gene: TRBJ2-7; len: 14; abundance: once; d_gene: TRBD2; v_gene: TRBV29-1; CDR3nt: TGCAGCGTTGAAGAAGTAGCGGGAGTGGGCGAGCAGTACTTC; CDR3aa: CSVEEVAGVGEQYF
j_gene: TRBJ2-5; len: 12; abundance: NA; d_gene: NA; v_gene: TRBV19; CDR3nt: TGTGCCAGTAAGGACAGTCAAGAGACCCAGTACTTC; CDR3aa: CASKDSQETQYF
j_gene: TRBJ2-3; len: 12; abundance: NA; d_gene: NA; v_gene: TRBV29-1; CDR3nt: TGCAGCGTTGACAGTAGCACAGATACGCAGTATTTT; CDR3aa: CSVDSSTDTQYF
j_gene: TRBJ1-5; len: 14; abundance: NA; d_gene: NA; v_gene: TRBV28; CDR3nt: TGTGCCAGCACTGCCGGGACCTCAGGTCAGCCCCAGCATTTT; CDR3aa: CASTAGTSGQPQHF